This record concerns one T cell receptor beta chain sequence. Its target antigen remains unknown. Base qualities are missing; no much larger clone stands one base away. This entry belongs to a study of blood T cell repertoires in COVID-19 (dated by TCRdb to about 2020). Regarding the study in general: The collaborator samples originated in the United States, Italy and Spain and spanned the acute and convalescent phases of COVID-19. The material from the prospective study consisted of cDNA or gDNA derived from T cells, B-cell-depleted T cells, or PBMCs. The dataset comprised deeply sampled blood TCRbeta repertoires from subjects exposed to, actively infected with, or recovered from COVID-19. The repertoires were released in a freely available public database meant as a resource for research on the immune response to SARS-CoV-2. Samples were obtained from the ongoing ImmuneRACE study (first 160 participants) and from 950 to 1,500 subjects provided by 6 global collaborators. The sample metadata nearly always contained a de-identified subject ID, COVID-19 status, age in years and sex. Where available, HLA class I and class II types were obtained from metadata supplied by the sample provider rather than from assay-based typing.

Collaborating institutions collected whole blood in K2EDTA tubes following their own protocols. For TCRbeta analysis, collaborator samples were shipped as frozen whole blood, as isolated PBMCs, or as DNA extracted from either sample type. What the study reported, not specific to this receptor: How much clinical and demographic metadata was included differed by source and by participant, and the metadata was provided uncurated.

The CDR3 runs 14 residues from the cysteine to the phenylalanine. Kept here is only the CDR3 DNA, which spans 42 bases and is read in frame from base 1. V was cut back by 4 bases and J by 5 bases, leaving a gap of 16 bases between them. For CDR1 and CDR2, the germline V gene lists SGHRS and YFSETQ. TCRbeta CDR3 regions were amplified from genomic DNA using the immunoSEQ Assay, a bias-controlled multiplex PCR. Per the source publication's procedure: Nucleated cell counts per sample were estimated from amplification of reference gene primers within the assay. Sequence reads were collapsed and filtered to measure the absolute abundance of every unique TCRbeta CDR3 rearrangement. Productive Simpson clonality was computed per sample as the square root of Simpson's diversity index over productive rearrangements. This immuneACCESS table, as held by TCRdb, lists in-frame sequences with V and J called but not all clones. Of the missing ones, under half trace to an unresolved V gene in checked studies; the others have no known cause. Clonal size and the V and J genes are those of that table, whereas D and trimming came from the DNA. The sample includes 150,000 to 200,000 clones, with over 75% observed a single time. Of the sample, 9.5% to 13% is held by the ten largest clones.

The material sequenced was peripheral blood. The V and J segments used are TRBV5-1 and TRBJ2-7; there is no confident call for the D gene. This sequence was found in a human donor with active or convalescent COVID-19. The donor label of this sample is uncertain. Here the CDR3 is given as CASSLKAGPNEQYF. The sequenced DNA is TGCGCCAGCAGCCTAAAAGCCGGTCCCAACGAGCAGTACTTC.